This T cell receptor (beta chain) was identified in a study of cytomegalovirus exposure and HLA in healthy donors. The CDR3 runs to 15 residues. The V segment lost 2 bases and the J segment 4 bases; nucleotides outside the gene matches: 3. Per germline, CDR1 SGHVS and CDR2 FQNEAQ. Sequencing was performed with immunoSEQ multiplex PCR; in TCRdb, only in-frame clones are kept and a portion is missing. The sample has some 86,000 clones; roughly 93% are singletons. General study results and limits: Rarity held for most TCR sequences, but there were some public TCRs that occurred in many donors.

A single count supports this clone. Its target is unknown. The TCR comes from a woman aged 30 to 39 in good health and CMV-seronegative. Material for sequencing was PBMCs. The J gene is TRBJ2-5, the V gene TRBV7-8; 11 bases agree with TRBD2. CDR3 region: CASSLTGTSGETQYF. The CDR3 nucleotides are TGTGCCAGCAGCTTAACCGGGACTAGCGGAGAGACCCAGTACTTC.